Following are 7 T cell receptor beta chains from one sample sequenced in a study of blood T cell repertoires in COVID-19. The data were produced by immunoSEQ multiplex PCR, yet TCRdb's version contains in-frame clones alone and is incomplete. The sample carries under 300,000 clones, about four fifths recorded once. The sequenced sample was peripheral blood. These receptors were collected from a man younger than 40 who had recovered from COVID-19.

This sequence joins TRBV19 and TRBJ1-2; D gene unclear. With 6 bases removed from V and 0 bases from J, the gap between germline ends came to 17 bases. This CDR3 has 16 amino acids. In germline, CDR1 is LNHDA, CDR2 SQIVND (reference sequence). The chain's CDR3 is CASRPQLLRANYGYTF. The CDR3 nucleotides are TGTGCCAGTAGACCACAACTCCTACGGGCTAACTATGGCTACACCTTC.

V is TRBV5-1 and J is TRBJ1-2, with D tentatively TRBD1 (6 bases). Germline assignment: CDR1 SGHRS and CDR2 YFSETQ. The CDR3 length is 13 residues. The ends were cut back, 0 bases at V and 9 bases at J, with 12 bases in the middle. The DNA of the CDR3 is TGCGCCAGCAGCTTGGCGGCAGGGGAATGCTACACCTTC. This translates into CASSLAAGECYTF.

The chain couples TRBV4-1 to TRBJ2-1, with 10 bases identical to TRBD1. Unmatched junction bases numbered 12, after V lost 5 bases and J lost 8 bases. The length of the CDR3 is 16 residues. CDR1 and CDR2 from the germline V gene are MGHRA and YSYEKL. The CDR3 here is CASSGKGQGSRDEQFF. The DNA for the CDR3 is TGCGCCAGCAGCGGAAAGGGACAGGGGTCTAGGGATGAGCAGTTCTTC.

The CDR3 nucleotides read TGTGCCAGCAGCTCCTGGACAGGATCGTACGAGCAGTACTTC. Its protein is CASSSWTGSYEQYF. V gene TRBV5-5 combines with J gene TRBJ2-7, with TRBD1 matching over 7 bases. The CDR3 is 14 amino acids. Germline trimming cut 3 bases from V and 4 bases from J; bases unmatched to any gene: 7. Germline V gene sequence: CDR1 SGHKS, CDR2 YYEKEE (reference sequence). Complete variable domain (other parts from reference TRBV5-5 and TRBJ2-7): DAGVTQSPTHLIKTRGQQVTLRCSPISGHKSVSWYQQVLGQGPQFIFQYYEKEERGRGNFPDRFSARQFPNYSSELNVNALLLGDSALYLCASSSWTGSYEQYFGPGTRLTVT.

Details on this clone: The sample holds other DNA sequences that translate to the same CDR3. The J gene is TRBJ2-1, the V gene TRBV19, with D possibly TRBD1 on 6 matching bases. CDR1 is LNHDA and CDR2 is SQIVND in the germline V gene (reference sequence). The ends were cut back, 5 bases at V and 0 bases at J, with 11 bases in the middle. The CDR3 runs 15 residues. The chain's CDR3 is CASSLQGSSYNEQFF. The CDR3 DNA is TGTGCCAGTAGTCTCCAGGGGAGCTCCTACAATGAGCAGTTCTTC.

Only one count was recorded for this clone. V and J are TRBV5-1 and TRBJ2-1, with a weak D call TRBD1 (6 bases). V lost 5 bases and J lost 4, with 10 bases in between. Germline V gene sequence: CDR1 SGHRS, CDR2 YFSETQ. The CDR3 contains 13 residues. The CDR3 sequence is CASRPQGYNEQFF. The CDR3 bases are TGCGCCAGCAGACCCCAGGGGTACAATGAGCAGTTCTTC.

The chain recombines TRBV20-1 with TRBJ1-1, with no clear D. The CDR3 has 13 residues. Germline V lookup: CDR1 DFQATT, CDR2 SNEGSKA (reference sequence). The germline V and J ends were trimmed by 3 bases and 5 bases, with 13 bases remaining between them. CDR3 in amino acids: CSASDPLRTEAFF. In nucleotides, the CDR3 is TGCAGTGCTAGTGATCCCTTACGGACTGAAGCTTTCTTT.